Shown below are 13 T cell receptor beta chains from a single sample sequenced in a study of T cells in Graves' hyperthyroidism and ophthalmopathy. RNA transcripts were the template for amplifying TCR beta CDR3 regions. The study used the HTBI primer set for a first-round RT-PCR of the TCR CDR3. Via MiXCR, TCRdb re-called the multiplex PCR reads, giving one row per CDR3 protein. The sample shows about 540,000 distinct CDR3 sequences, around 46% of them seen only once. The source material was peripheral blood or thyroid tissue (not recorded which). The source of these receptors is a woman under 30 with Graves' hyperthyroidism.

This chain links TRBV5-1 with TRBJ2-2; 8 nucleotides line up with TRBD2. The germline gives CDR1 SGHRS, CDR2 YFSETQ. The CDR3 covers 17 residues. J gave up 0 bases and V 2 bases, and 6 bases lay outside the gene matches. The chain's CDR3 is CASSFGGRTPNTGELFF. The CDR3 region has the DNA TGCGCCAGCAGCTTCGGCGGGAGGACCCCGAACACCGGGGAGCTGTTTTTT.

The sample holds many counts of this clonotype. The rearrangement uses TRBV19 and TRBJ1-4, with D unresolved. The germline V gene encodes CDR1 LNHDA and CDR2 SQIVND (reference sequence). Trimming left V 4 bases short and J 0 bases short, with 9 bases between. The CDR3 loop spans 15 amino acids. The CDR3 DNA follows: TGTGCCAGTAGTAGGAACAGTGCAACTAATGAAAAACTGTTTTTT. This encodes CASSRNSATNEKLFF.

In this sample, this clonotype turned up a few times. The V and J genes are TRBV7-8 and TRBJ1-4, with D tentatively TRBD1 (6 bases). Germline CDR1 reads SGHVS; CDR2 reads FQNEAQ. With 6 bases removed from V and 3 bases from J, the gap between germline ends came to 14 bases. The length of the CDR3 is 15 residues. CDR3 coding DNA: TGTGCCAGCAGTTTTCAGGGGTTACCTAATGAAAAACTGTTTTTT. Encoded protein: CASSFQGLPNEKLFF.

The chain recombines TRBV15 with TRBJ2-2, with D hard to call. CDR1 LNHNV and CDR2 YYDKDF come from the germline V gene (reference sequence). The CDR3 is made up of 14 amino acids. V was pared by 10 bases and J by 4 bases, with 16 bases between. The CDR3 DNA follows: TGTGCCAGTGGCCCCGGGCCCCTCACCGGGGAGCTGTTTTTT. It yields the protein CASGPGPLTGELFF.

V and J are TRBV29-1 and TRBJ2-7, with D possibly TRBD1 on 6 matching bases. Per the germline V gene, CDR1 is SQVTM and CDR2 is ANQGSEA. The V end was cut by 2 bases, the J end by 1 base, with 9 bases between. This CDR3 is built from 13 residues. The CDR3 sequence is CSVEPDSSYEQYF. The CDR3 nucleotides are TGCAGCGTTGAACCGGACAGTTCCTACGAGCAGTACTTC.

This clonotype was seen repeatedly, ten times or more. The V gene is TRBV10-3, the J gene TRBJ1-5, with D possibly matching TRBD1 (6 bases). Deletions cut 2 bases from V and 3 bases from J, with 14 bases between. CDR1 ENHRY and CDR2 SYGVKD come from the germline V gene. This CDR3 spans 16 amino acids. This chain's CDR3 is CAISETAWTDNQPQHF. The CDR3 DNA sequence: TGTGCCATCAGTGAGACCGCCTGGACAGACAATCAGCCCCAGCATTTT.

Worth noting for this clonotype: One end of the junction is discordant with germline, which a read error may explain. Here the CDR3 reads CATSDPGPSNQPQHF. CDR3 coding DNA: TGTGCCACCAGTGATCCTGGCCCTAGCAATCAGCCCCAGCATTTT. V usage is TRBV2 and J usage is TRBJ1-5; D is unclear. The germline gives CDR1 SNHLY, CDR2 FYNNEI. The CDR3 consists of 15 residues. Full variable domain (missing parts from reference TRBV2 and TRBJ1-5): EPEVTQTPSHQVTQMGQEVILRCVPISNHLYFYWYRQILGQKVEFLVSFYNNEISEKSEIFDDQFSVERPDGSNFTLKIRSTKLEDSAMYFCATSDPGPSNQPQHFGDGTRLSIL.

A few counts support this clonotype. The chain links TRBV5-1 to TRBJ1-5; TRBD1 is a possible D gene (5 bases). Trimming left V 2 bases short and J 7 bases short, with 10 bases between. The length of the CDR3 is 13 residues. Germline CDR1 and CDR2: SGHRS and YFSETQ. In nucleotides, the CDR3 is TGCGCCAGCAGCTTTACAGGTGAACAGCCCCAGCATTTT. It codes for CASSFTGEQPQHF.

V and J are TRBV7-9 and TRBJ2-6; D might be TRBD1 (6 bases). The CDR3 loop spans 18 amino acids. V was clipped by 10 bases and J by 4 bases, with 26 bases between them. Germline V gene lookup returns CDR1 SEHNR and CDR2 FQNEAQ (reference sequence). In DNA, the CDR3 is TGTGCCACCAGAAGTGGGGACACGGAAGAGTTCGGGGCCAACGTCCTGACTTTC. Its translation: CATRSGDTEEFGANVLTF.

This chain joins TRBV10-3 and TRBJ2-5; weak D call: TRBD2 (6 bases). Germline loops: CDR1 ENHRY, CDR2 SYGVKD. This CDR3 has 13 residues. Here the CDR3 DNA reads TGTGCTAGAGCCGGGACTCACCAAGAGACCCAGTACTTC. Protein product: CARAGTHQETQYF.

This rearrangement joins TRBV7-2 to TRBJ2-7; possibly TRBD1 or TRBD2 for D (5 bases each). The CDR3 covers 17 residues. CDR1 and CDR2 (germline): SGHTA, FQGNSA. V shed 5 bases and J shed 5 bases, with 25 bases lying between them. The CDR3 nucleotides read TGTGCCAGCAGCCAGGGACGAGGTAGCCCTAAACGAGACGAGCAGTACTTC. This gives the protein CASSQGRGSPKRDEQYF.

As concerns this clonotype: The CDR3 end shows no conserved phenylalanine or tryptophan, and so a read error is likely. The chain joins TRBV7-2 to TRBJ2-7; D is uncertain. CDR1 and CDR2 (germline): SGHTA, FQGNSA. Trimming stripped 5 bases from V and 2 bases from J, with 7 bases between. The length of the CDR3 is 12 residues. The CDR3 coding sequence is TGTGCCAGCAGCGGGGTGGCCTACGAGCAGTACCTC. Protein product: CASSGVAYEQYL.

The V gene is TRBV5-1, the J gene TRBJ1-4, with D unclear. Germline CDR1 and CDR2: SGHRS and YFSETQ. CDR3 length: 14 amino acids. V shed 7 bases and J shed 7 bases, with 17 bases lying between them. This CDR3 reads CASHLDPGAEKLFF. The CDR3 coding sequence is TGCGCCAGCCACTTAGACCCGGGTGCTGAAAAACTGTTTTTT. The variable domain in full, with the rest retrieved from reference TRBV5-1 and TRBJ1-4, is KAGVTQTPRYLIKTRGQQVTLSCSPISGHRSVSWYQQTPGQGLQFLFEYFSETQRNKGNFPGRFSGRQFSNSRSEMNVSTLELGDSALYLCASHLDPGAEKLFFGSGTQLSVL.